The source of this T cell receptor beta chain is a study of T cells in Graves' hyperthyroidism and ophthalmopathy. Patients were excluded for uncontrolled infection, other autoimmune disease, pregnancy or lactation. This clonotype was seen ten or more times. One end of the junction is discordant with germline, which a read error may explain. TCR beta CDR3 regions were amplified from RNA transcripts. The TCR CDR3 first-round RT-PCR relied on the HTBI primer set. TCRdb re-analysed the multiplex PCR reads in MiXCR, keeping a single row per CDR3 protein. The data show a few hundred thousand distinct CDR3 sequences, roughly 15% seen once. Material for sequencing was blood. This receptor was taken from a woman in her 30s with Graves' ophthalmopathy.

DNA of the CDR3: TGTGCCAGCAGCGAGCTCGTAGGGAACACCGAAGCTTTCTTT. Its translation is CASSELVGNTEAFF. The rearrangement links TRBV9 to TRBJ1-1; D unclear. CDR3 length equals 14 residues. In germline, CDR1 is SGDLS, CDR2 YYNGEE.